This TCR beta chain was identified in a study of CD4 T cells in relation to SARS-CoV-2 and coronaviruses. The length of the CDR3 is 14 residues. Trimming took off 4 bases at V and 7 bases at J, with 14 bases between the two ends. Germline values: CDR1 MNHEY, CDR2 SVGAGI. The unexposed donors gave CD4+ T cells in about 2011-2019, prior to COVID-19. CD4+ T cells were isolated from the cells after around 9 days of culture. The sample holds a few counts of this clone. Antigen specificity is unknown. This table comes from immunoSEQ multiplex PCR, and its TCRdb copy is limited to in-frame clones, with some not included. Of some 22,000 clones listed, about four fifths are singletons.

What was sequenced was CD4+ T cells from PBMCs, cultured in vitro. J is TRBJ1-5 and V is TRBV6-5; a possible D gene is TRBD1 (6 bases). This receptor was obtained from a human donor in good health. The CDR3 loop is CASSLQGIGQPQHF. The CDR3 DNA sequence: TGTGCCAGCAGTTTACAGGGTATTGGGCAGCCCCAGCATTTT.